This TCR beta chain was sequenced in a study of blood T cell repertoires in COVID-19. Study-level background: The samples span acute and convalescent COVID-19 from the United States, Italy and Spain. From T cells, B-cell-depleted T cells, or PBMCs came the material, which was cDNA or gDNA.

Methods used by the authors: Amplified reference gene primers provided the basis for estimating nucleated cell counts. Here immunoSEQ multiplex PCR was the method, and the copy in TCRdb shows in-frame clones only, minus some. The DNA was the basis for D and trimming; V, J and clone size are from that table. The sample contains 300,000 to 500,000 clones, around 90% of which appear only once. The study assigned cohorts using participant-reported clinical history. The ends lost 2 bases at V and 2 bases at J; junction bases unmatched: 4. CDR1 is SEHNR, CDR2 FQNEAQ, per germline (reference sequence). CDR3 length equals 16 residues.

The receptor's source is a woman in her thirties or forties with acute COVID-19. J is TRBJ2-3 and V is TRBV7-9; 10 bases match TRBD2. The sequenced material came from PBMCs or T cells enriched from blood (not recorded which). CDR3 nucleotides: TGTGCCAGCAGCTTAATTCTAGCGGGGGACACAGATACGCAGTATTTT. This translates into CASSLILAGDTDTQYF.